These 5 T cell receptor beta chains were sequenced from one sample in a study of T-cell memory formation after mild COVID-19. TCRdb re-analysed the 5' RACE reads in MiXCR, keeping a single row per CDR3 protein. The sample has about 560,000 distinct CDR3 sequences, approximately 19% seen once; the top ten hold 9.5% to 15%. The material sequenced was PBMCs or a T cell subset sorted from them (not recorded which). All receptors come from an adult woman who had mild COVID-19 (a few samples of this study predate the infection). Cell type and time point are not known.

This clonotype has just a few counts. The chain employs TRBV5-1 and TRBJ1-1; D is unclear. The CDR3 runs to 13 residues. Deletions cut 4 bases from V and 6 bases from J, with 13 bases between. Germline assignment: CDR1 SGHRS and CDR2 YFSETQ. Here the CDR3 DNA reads TGCGCCAGCAGCCGCGGAGGGATGCCTGAAGCTTTCTTT. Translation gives CASSRGGMPEAFF. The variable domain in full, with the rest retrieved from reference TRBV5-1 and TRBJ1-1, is KAGVTQTPRYLIKTRGQQVTLSCSPISGHRSVSWYQQTPGQGLQFLFEYFSETQRNKGNFPGRFSGRQFSNSRSEMNVSTLELGDSALYLCASSRGGMPEAFFGQGTRLTVV.

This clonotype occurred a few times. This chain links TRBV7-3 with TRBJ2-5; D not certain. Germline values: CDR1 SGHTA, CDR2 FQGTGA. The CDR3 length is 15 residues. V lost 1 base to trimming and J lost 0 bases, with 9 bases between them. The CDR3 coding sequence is TGTGCCAGCAGCTTAAGTGGGCTGAACCAAGAGACCCAGTACTTC. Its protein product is CASSLSGLNQETQYF.

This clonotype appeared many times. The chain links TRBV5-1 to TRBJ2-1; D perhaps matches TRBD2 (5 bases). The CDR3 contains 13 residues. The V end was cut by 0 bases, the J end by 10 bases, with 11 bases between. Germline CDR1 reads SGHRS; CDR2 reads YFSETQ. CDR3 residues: CASSLGETPEQFF. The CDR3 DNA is TGCGCCAGCAGCTTGGGGGAGACCCCCGAGCAGTTCTTC.

CDR3 in amino acids: CASSSYRDPGEQYF. For the CDR3, the DNA is TGTGCCAGCAGTTCATACAGGGATCCGGGCGAGCAGTACTTC. This sequence joins TRBV27 and TRBJ2-7; D might be TRBD1 (6 bases). CDR1 and CDR2 (germline): MNHEY, SMNVEV (reference sequence). The V end lost 4 bases, the J end lost 6 bases, and 16 bases lay between the germline ends. The CDR3 loop spans 14 amino acids.

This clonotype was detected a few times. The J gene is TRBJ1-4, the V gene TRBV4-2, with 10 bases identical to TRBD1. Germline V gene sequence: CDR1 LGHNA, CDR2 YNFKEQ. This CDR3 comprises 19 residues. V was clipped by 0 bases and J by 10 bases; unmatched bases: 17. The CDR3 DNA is TGTGCCAGCAGCCAAGATGGCCCGAAGGTCGGGACAGGGGCAGGAAAACTGTTTTTT. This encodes CASSQDGPKVGTGAGKLFF.